This TCR beta chain was observed in a study of blood T cell repertoires in COVID-19. On the study more broadly: Donors in the United States, Italy and Spain gave samples during acute or convalescent COVID-19.

Original handling: Scientists estimated how many nucleated cells there were by amplifying reference gene primers. Profiling relied on immunoSEQ multiplex PCR, and the TCRdb table lists in-frame clones only, not all of them. V and J calls and clone size are copied from that table; D and trimming were computed from the DNA. Among around 230,000 clones, 75% to 90% were seen once, and the ten largest hold roughly 3.5%. The CDR3 is 16 amino acids. The germline V gene has CDR1 SNHLY and CDR2 FYNNEI. The V end lost 1 base, the J end lost 3 bases, and 13 bases lay between the germline ends. Those who participated ranged in age from about 18 to 89 years and resided in 20 to 30 US areas.

The gene calls are TRBV2 and TRBJ1-5; unclear D gene. The sequence was collected from a middle-aged woman with acute COVID-19. Sequences were obtained from PBMCs or T cells enriched from blood (not recorded which). This chain's CDR3 is CASSEEESEFNQPQHF. The CDR3, as DNA: TGTGCCAGCAGTGAAGAGGAGTCGGAATTCAATCAGCCCCAGCATTTT. Filled out from reference TRBV2 and TRBJ1-5, the complete variable domain reads EPEVTQTPSHQVTQMGQEVILRCVPISNHLYFYWYRQILGQKVEFLVSFYNNEISEKSEIFDDQFSVERPDGSNFTLKIRSTKLEDSAMYFCASSEEESEFNQPQHFGDGTRLSIL.